This T cell receptor (beta chain) was identified in a study of cytomegalovirus exposure and HLA in healthy donors. To note about this clone: Its target is not known.

Study conclusions and caveats: CMV serostatus stood as the only immune exposure information on hand. TCR beta chains numbering about 160 were designated cytomegalovirus-associated. Later on, an analysis tied 15,000 to 20,000 TCR beta sequences to HLA alleles at 0.05 false discovery rate.

The CDR3 runs to 15 residues. Germline trimming cut 3 bases from V and 9 bases from J; bases unmatched to any gene: 11. Germline V CDR1 and CDR2: SGHVS, FNYEAQ. 13 Jbeta primers and 60 Vbeta primers were used for the PCR. The method was immunoSEQ multiplex PCR; TCRdb's version includes in-frame clones alone and lacks a portion of them. The top ten clones hold around 5.9% of a sample with over 55,000 clones, more than 70% of them seen once. The chain couples TRBV7-6 to TRBJ2-1; TRBD2 aligns across 7 bases. The sample was PBMCs. The TCR originated in a male donor in good health and CMV-seronegative. The CDR3, as DNA: TGTGCCAGCAGCTTGAATGTCGCGGGGGTAGGTGAGCAGTTCTTC. Protein product: CASSLNVAGVGEQFF.